The 21 T cell receptor beta chains presented below share a single source sample, sequenced in a study of metastatic and nonmetastatic thyroid tumors. TCRdb re-analyzed the PCR reads using MiXCR. The profile shows around 65,000 clones, 12% to 15% of them singletons. Thyroid surgery was preceded by no treatment in any patient. What was sequenced was blood. The source is a male donor with papillary thyroid cancer or a benign thyroid nodule (not recorded which). Some clones in this sample may be carry-over from other donors' samples.

This clone turned up a few times. This chain uses TRBV11-2 with TRBJ1-2; 8 nucleotides match TRBD1. CDR3 length: 14 amino acids. From germline, CDR1 is SGHAT and CDR2 FQNNGV. Trimming cost V 5 bases and J 2 bases; bases outside gene matches: 4. This CDR3 is CASSPGDRNYGYTF. The CDR3 region has the DNA TGTGCCAGCAGCCCGGGGGACAGGAACTATGGCTACACCTTC.

About this clone itself: A read error is possible here, since a much larger clone lies one base away. The chain carries TRBV12-5 and TRBJ1-2; 7 bases line up with TRBD1. In germline, CDR1 is LGHNT, CDR2 FRNRAP. The CDR3 has 14 amino acids. CDR3 residues: CASCLGGTVRDYTF. In nucleotides, the CDR3 is TGTGCTAGTTGTTTGGGGGGGACAGTACGAGACTACACCTTC.

This clone was observed a few times. The gene calls are TRBV6-1 and TRBJ2-2; D might be TRBD1 or TRBD2, each matching 5 bases. V was clipped by 5 bases and J by 6 bases, with 13 bases between them. Germline lookup yields CDR1 MNHNS and CDR2 SASEGT. The length of the CDR3 is 14 residues. The DNA for the CDR3 is TGTGCCAGCAGTAAAACAGGACTTCCCGGGGAGCTGTTTTTT. Translating gives CASSKTGLPGELFF.

The chain joins TRBV7-8 to TRBJ1-1, with TRBD1 as a possible D gene (6 bases). The CDR3 is 15 amino acids. Deletions cut 5 bases from V and 5 bases from J, with 18 bases between. The germline V gene encodes CDR1 SGHVS and CDR2 FQNEAQ. This CDR3 is CASSPDSVGWTEAFF. The DNA for the CDR3 is TGTGCCAGCAGCCCGGACAGTGTGGGGTGGACTGAAGCTTTCTTT.

Ten or more counts support this clone. V is TRBV4-1 and J is TRBJ1-2; 10 nucleotides match TRBD1. Germline V gene sequence: CDR1 MGHRA, CDR2 YSYEKL. The J segment lost 3 bases and the V segment lost 0 bases, leaving 7 bases of the junction unmatched. The CDR3 has 17 amino acids. CDR3 region: CASSQDLVDRGDYGYTF. In DNA form, the CDR3 reads TGCGCCAGCAGCCAAGATCTGGTGGACAGGGGGGACTATGGCTACACCTTC.

The table lists this clone with many counts. The chain recombines TRBV7-2 with TRBJ2-1; TRBD2 is a possible D gene (6 bases). V lost 1 base to trimming and J lost 3 bases, with 10 bases between them. The CDR3 spans 15 residues. Germline V lookup: CDR1 SGHTA, CDR2 FQGNSA. Here the CDR3 DNA reads TGTGCCAGCAGCTTAGACGGGAGTTTCTACAATGAGCAGTTCTTC. Amino acids: CASSLDGSFYNEQFF.

The rearrangement links TRBV5-5 to TRBJ2-1; D gene ambiguous. The CDR3 is 15 amino acids. The germline V gene has CDR1 SGHKS and CDR2 YYEKEE (reference sequence). The V gene lost 4 bases and the J gene lost 8 bases, with 19 bases spanning the gap. In DNA form, the CDR3 reads TGTGCCAGCAGCATACGCTGGCCCCCGAAGGATGAGCAGTTCTTC. It yields the protein CASSIRWPPKDEQFF.

This clone was detected ten times or more. The chain recombines TRBV19 with TRBJ2-1, with 13 bases that match TRBD2. The CDR3 extends over 14 amino acids. Germline CDR1 and CDR2: LNHDA and SQIVND (reference sequence). The J segment lost 7 bases and the V segment lost 6 bases, leaving 3 bases of the junction unmatched. CDR3 nucleotides: TGTGCCAGTAGCGGACTAGCGGGAGTGAATGAGCAGTTCTTC. Translated: CASSGLAGVNEQFF.

This chain joins TRBV5-1 and TRBJ2-7, with TRBD2 matching 7 bases. CDR3 size: 13 residues. V shed 3 bases, J shed 6 bases, and the junction held 6 bases outside the gene matches. The germline V gene encodes CDR1 SGHRS and CDR2 YFSETQ. The CDR3: CASSSLAGVEQYF. The CDR3 DNA sequence: TGCGCCAGCAGCTCACTGGCGGGGGTCGAGCAGTACTTC.

This clone appeared many times. The CDR3 sequence is CASSLDTGTQYF. CDR3 nucleotide sequence: TGTGCCAGCAGCTTAGACACAGGGACCCAGTACTTC. V is TRBV7-2 and J is TRBJ2-5; D might be TRBD1 (5 bases). V lost 1 base and J lost 7, with 7 bases in between. Looked up from germline, CDR1 is SGHTA and CDR2 is FQGNSA. The CDR3 contains 12 residues.

This clone was counted at least ten times. The rearrangement uses TRBV6-1 and TRBJ1-2; 7 bases are shared with TRBD1. The CDR3 runs to 14 residues. The trim removed 5 bases at V and 6 bases at J, leaving 9 bases unmatched. Germline V gene data show CDR1 as MNHNS and CDR2 as SASEGT. The DNA of the CDR3 is TGTGCCAGCAGTCCCGGACAGGCGAGGGATGGCTACACCTTC. Translated, it gives CASSPGQARDGYTF.

This clone turned up a few times. The rearrangement links TRBV27 to TRBJ1-2; 8 bases match TRBD1. CDR3 length: 17 amino acids. Germline values: CDR1 MNHEY, CDR2 SMNVEV (reference sequence). V trimming: 4 bases; J trimming: 1 base; junction bases outside the gene matches: 11. CDR3 DNA sequence: TGTGCCAGCAGTTCGTCCGGGACAGGTGCTTTTAACTATGGCTACACCTTC. This encodes CASSSSGTGAFNYGYTF.

This clone was counted ten times or more. V and J are TRBV20-1 and TRBJ2-6, with D possibly TRBD1 on 5 matching bases. V lost 1 base to trimming and J lost 2 bases, with 12 bases between them. The CDR3 covers 16 residues. Per germline, CDR1 DFQATT and CDR2 SNEGSKA (reference sequence). CDR3 nucleotides: TGCAGTGCTAGAGCGACAGTGGGCGCTGGGGCCAACGTCCTGACTTTC. This translates into CSARATVGAGANVLTF.

This clone was counted at least ten times. The rearrangement uses TRBV7-3 and TRBJ2-1; 7 bases agree with TRBD2. This CDR3 region has 14 residues. Germline V CDR1 and CDR2: SGHTA, FQGTGA. V was pared by 5 bases and J by 5 bases, with 6 bases of the junction left unmatched. The CDR3 loop reads CASSLSGDNNEQFF. CDR3 DNA: TGTGCCAGCAGCCTCAGCGGGGATAACAATGAGCAGTTCTTC.

In regard to this clone: Other DNA variants within this sample encode the same CDR3. The chain uses TRBV2 and TRBJ2-7, with a weak D call TRBD2 (5 bases). CDR1 and CDR2 from the germline V gene are SNHLY and FYNNEI. The CDR3 contains 14 residues. For the CDR3, the DNA is TGTGCAAGCGAGGGCCGGACCAAGGGCTACGAGCAGTACGTA. It translates to CASEGRTKGYEQYV.

This clone was counted at least ten times. This sequence joins TRBV27 and TRBJ2-7; D is uncertain. The germline CDR1 and CDR2 sequences are MNHEY and SMNVEV (reference sequence). The CDR3 consists of 12 residues. Trimming shortened V by 4 bases and J by 3 bases, and 7 bases separated the two germline ends. The DNA for the CDR3 is TGTGCCAGCAGTTCTGACGGCTACGAGCAGTACTTC. As protein: CASSSDGYEQYF.

In its sample, this clone was seen many times. This chain joins TRBV6-1 and TRBJ1-5, with no clear D. The CDR3 extends over 16 amino acids. CDR1 is MNHNS, CDR2 SASEGT, per germline. With 4 bases removed from V and 3 bases from J, the gap between germline ends came to 16 bases. CDR3 sequence (DNA): TGTGCCAGCAGTGTCGAGAAGGAGATATACAATCAGCCCCAGCATTTT. Its translation: CASSVEKEIYNQPQHF.

Relative to its sample, this clone is medium-sized. The chain employs TRBV6-1 and TRBJ1-2; D is unresolved. This CDR3 is 15 amino acids long. Germline V CDR1 and CDR2: MNHNS, SASEGT. V was clipped by 8 bases and J by 4 bases, with 20 bases between them. CDR3 sequence (DNA): TGTGCCAGCGGCGCCGGTGGGAATCTCGGCTATGGCTACACCTTC. Its protein product is CASGAGGNLGYGYTF.

At least ten counts were recorded for this clone. The chain links TRBV6-1 to TRBJ1-2, with D hard to call. The germline CDR1 and CDR2 sequences are MNHNS and SASEGT. This CDR3 contains 15 residues. V was pared by 6 bases and J by 4 bases, with 18 bases between. The CDR3 loop reads CASRPIEAGRYGYTF. The CDR3, as DNA: TGTGCCAGCAGGCCCATCGAGGCCGGGCGCTATGGCTACACCTTC.

This clone appeared a single time. The chain recombines TRBV4-2 with TRBJ2-1; perhaps D is TRBD1 or TRBD2 (6 bases each). The V and J ends lost 4 bases and 0 bases respectively, with 13 bases between them. The germline gives CDR1 LGHNA, CDR2 YNFKEQ. The CDR3 sequence is 16 residues long. This chain's CDR3 is CASSPTGGGSYNEQFF. DNA for the CDR3: TGTGCCAGCAGCCCGACCGGGGGCGGCTCCTACAATGAGCAGTTCTTC.

This clone appeared many times. CDR3 residues: CASSLPENTGELFF. In DNA, the CDR3 is TGTGCCAGCAGTTTGCCAGAGAACACCGGGGAGCTGTTTTTT. The rearrangement joins TRBV12-3 or TRBV12-4 to TRBJ2-2; D remains ambiguous. CDR3 length: 14 residues. V was pared by 3 bases and J by 1 base, with 6 bases between.